Sequencing of this T cell receptor (beta chain) was carried out in a study of blood T cell repertoires in COVID-19. This table comes from immunoSEQ multiplex PCR, and its TCRdb copy is limited to in-frame clones, with some not included. The sample records about 120,000 clones, 87% being singletons. This clonotype was sampled from a woman in her 70s with acute or convalescent COVID-19. Sequenced: peripheral blood.

The CDR3 loop reads CASSPQGRGTEAFF. The CDR3, as DNA: TGTGCCAGCAGCCCCCAGGGTCGGGGGACTGAAGCTTTCTTT. The rearrangement uses TRBV7-9 and TRBJ1-1; tentatively, D is TRBD1 (5 bases). This CDR3 region has 14 residues. V was clipped by 5 bases and J by 5 bases, with 15 bases between them. The V gene's germline CDR1 is SEHNR and CDR2 FQNEAQ (reference sequence).